This TCR beta chain was identified during a study of T cells after yellow fever vaccination. Turning to this clonotype: Antigen: not known. Germline is not matched at one junction end, which may reflect a read error.

This CDR3 is built from 13 residues. Germline assignment: CDR1 SGHTA and CDR2 FQGNSA. Study findings and constraints: Post-booster samples contained most primary-vaccination clones (approximately 96% CD4, less than 90% CD8). Only a small proportion of the clonotypes turned up in both the CD4 and the CD8 compartments, likely arising from convergent recombination. A weaker but faster secondary response was observed, peaking on day 5 versus 15.

5'RACE template switching added a universal primer site and UMIs to TCR cDNA. TCRdb redid the calling of the 5' RACE reads with MiXCR, one entry per CDR3 protein. Here the sample spans a few hundred thousand distinct CDR3 sequences, roughly 7% being singletons. The V and J genes are TRBV7-2 and TRBJ2-5, with 10 nucleotides matching TRBD1. The sample consisted of PBMCs, taken more than 35 days after the first yellow fever vaccination. This receptor was obtained from a man aged 18 to 35 who received the YFV17D yellow fever vaccine. CDR3: CASSPRQDRGGDF. In DNA form, the CDR3 reads TGTGCCAGCAGCCCGCGGCAGGACAGGGGGGGAGACTTC.